A single T cell receptor (beta chain) is shown here with its context. Its antigen is not known. TCRdb's table, derived via immunoSEQ multiplex PCR, lists solely in-frame clones and lacks some. The data show 90,000 to 130,000 clones, approximately 92% seen once. This sample is drawn from a study of CD4+ T cells in melanoma. The study's findings and limits: Neoantigen-specific CD4+ T cells in melanoma reportedly had diverse differentiation states.

From germline, CDR1 is SGHRS and CDR2 YFSETQ. The CDR3 spans 14 residues. The V and J ends lost 4 bases and 7 bases respectively, with 14 bases between them. This clonotype originated in a human donor with melanoma. This chain uses TRBV5-1 with TRBJ1-4, with D unclear. Material for sequencing was peripheral blood. CDR3 nucleotides: TGCGCCAGCAGCCCCACATTGGCGGGTGAAAAACTGTTTTTT. It codes for CASSPTLAGEKLFF.